These 26 T cell receptor beta chains originate from one sample sequenced in a study of blood T cell repertoires in COVID-19. Assay: immunoSEQ multiplex PCR; the TCRdb copy retains only in-frame clones and omits some. The data contain 170,000 or so clones, roughly nine tenths of them seen just once; the ten biggest clones take up about 1.9%. Input material: peripheral blood. The receptors were gathered from a young man who had recovered from COVID-19.

This clone came up once. The rearrangement joins TRBV9 to TRBJ2-1; D is perhaps TRBD2 (5 bases). Trimming took off 4 bases at V and 3 bases at J, with 14 bases between the two ends. The CDR3 loop spans 15 amino acids. The germline CDR1 and CDR2 sequences are SGDLS and YYNGEE. CDR3 protein: CASSPRLNVYNEQFF. CDR3 nucleotides: TGTGCCAGCAGCCCCCGACTAAACGTCTACAATGAGCAGTTCTTC.

The chain couples TRBV7-2 to TRBJ1-5, with 7 bases that match TRBD1. V was clipped by 5 bases and J by 6 bases; unmatched bases: 7. The CDR3 runs to 14 residues. Germline values: CDR1 SGHTA, CDR2 FQGNSA. The CDR3 sequence: CASSQDRAAQPQHF. In DNA, the CDR3 is TGTGCCAGCAGCCAAGACAGGGCGGCTCAGCCCCAGCATTTT.

This chain links TRBV5-4 with TRBJ2-7; 9 nucleotides match TRBD1. CDR3 size: 14 residues. The trim removed 4 bases at V and 7 bases at J, leaving 9 bases unmatched. CDR1 and CDR2 from the germline V gene are SGHNT and YYREEE (reference sequence). In DNA form, the CDR3 reads TGTGCCAGCAGCGAAGGACAGGGGTCGGATGAGCAGTACTTC. It encodes CASSEGQGSDEQYF.

The chain joins TRBV28 to TRBJ1-3; TRBD1 matches at 8 bases. V lost 2 bases to trimming and J lost 4 bases; unmatched junction nucleotides: 7. The germline V gene encodes CDR1 MDHEN and CDR2 SYDVKM. The CDR3 is made up of 16 amino acids. The CDR3 nucleotides read TGTGCCAGCAGTTTAACAGGGGGAGCCTCCGGAAACACCATATATTTT. Encoded protein: CASSLTGGASGNTIYF.

V and J are TRBV2 and TRBJ1-1; D remains unclear. The CDR3 has 15 amino acids. Germline V gene data show CDR1 as SNHLY and CDR2 as FYNNEI. Trimming removed 6 bases at V and 5 bases at J, with 19 bases between. Written as DNA, the CDR3 is TGTGCCAGCAGGGAGGGCCCCCCCCGCGTGACTGAAGCTTTCTTT. This translates into CASREGPPRVTEAFF.

This chain uses TRBV28 with TRBJ2-7, with a weak D call TRBD1 (8 bases). V lost 5 bases, J lost 5 bases, and 19 bases lay in between. The CDR3 covers 15 residues. Germline CDR1 reads MDHEN; CDR2 reads SYDVKM. CDR3: CASSGGTGGADEQYF. The CDR3 DNA is TGTGCCAGCAGTGGGGGTACAGGGGGGGCGGACGAGCAGTACTTC.

The chain joins TRBV5-4 to TRBJ2-2, with unresolved D. CDR3 size: 15 residues. Trimming cost V 0 bases and J 4 bases, with 10 bases left between them. From germline, CDR1 is SGHNT and CDR2 YYREEE (reference sequence). The CDR3 loop is CASSLEAVVTGELFF. The DNA for the CDR3 is TGTGCCAGCAGCTTGGAGGCGGTAGTCACCGGGGAGCTGTTTTTT.

The genes are TRBV7-2 and TRBJ2-6, with D maybe TRBD2 (7 bases). This CDR3 is built from 17 residues. Between the trimmed V and J ends, which lost 6 bases and 5 bases, there was a span of 20 bases. In germline, CDR1 is SGHTA, CDR2 FQGNSA. The CDR3 bases are TGTGCCAGCAGTTTCGGGGGGCAGGGGATGTGGGCCAACGTCCTGACTTTC. It codes for CASSFGGQGMWANVLTF.

The genes are TRBV28 and TRBJ2-1; 10 positions agree with TRBD1. Trimming removed 3 bases from V and 7 bases from J; junction bases left unmatched: 9. CDR3 length equals 16 residues. Germline V gives CDR1 MDHEN, CDR2 SYDVKM. The DNA for the CDR3 is TGTGCCAGCAGTTTCACCACCGGGACAGGGGTGAATGAGCAGTTCTTC. Translating it yields CASSFTTGTGVNEQFF. Combining the CDR3 with reference TRBV28 and TRBJ2-1 gives the whole variable domain DVKVTQSSRYLVKRTGEKVFLECVQDMDHENMFWYRQDPGLGLRLIYFSYDVKMKEKGDIPEGYSVSREKKERFSLILESASTNQTSMYLCASSFTTGTGVNEQFFGPGTRLTVL.

This sequence joins TRBV11-3 and TRBJ2-1; 9 bases map to TRBD1. The trim removed 3 bases at V and 5 bases at J, leaving 5 bases unmatched. There are 15 residues in the CDR3. CDR1 SGHNT and CDR2 YENEEA come from the germline V gene. The chain's CDR3 is CASSLDRGTHNEQFF. CDR3 coding DNA: TGTGCCAGCAGCTTGGACAGGGGAACCCACAATGAGCAGTTCTTC.

DNA of the CDR3: TGCAGCGCCGGTTTGCCGGGACAGGGGTTCGAGCAGTACTTC. This codes for CSAGLPGQGFEQYF. This rearrangement joins TRBV29-1 to TRBJ2-7, with 10 bases fitting TRBD1. This CDR3 is built from 14 residues. V lost 7 bases, J lost 6 bases, and 12 bases stayed unmatched. CDR1 is SQVTM and CDR2 is ANQGSEA in the germline V gene.

This chain joins TRBV19 and TRBJ1-1; tentatively, D is TRBD1 (6 bases). This CDR3 spans 15 amino acids. Germline V gene lookup returns CDR1 LNHDA and CDR2 SQIVND (reference sequence). Trimming took 4 bases from V and 1 from J, leaving 13 bases between them. The CDR3 protein is CASSTRQASNTEAFF. The CDR3, as DNA: TGTGCCAGTAGTACCCGACAGGCCTCGAACACTGAAGCTTTCTTT.

CDR3 loop: CASSPIGRAEETQYF. CDR3 in DNA: TGTGCCAGCAGCCCCATAGGCAGGGCTGAAGAGACCCAGTACTTC. The chain has TRBV14 and TRBJ2-5; tentatively, D is TRBD1 (5 bases). The CDR3 loop spans 15 amino acids. Germline values: CDR1 SGHDN, CDR2 FVKESK. V lost 4 bases and J lost 3, with 15 bases in between.

The chain couples TRBV19 to TRBJ1-2, with 11 positions matching TRBD1. Germline V gene lookup returns CDR1 LNHDA and CDR2 SQIVND (reference sequence). CDR3 length: 15 residues. J lost 4 bases, V lost 4 bases, and 5 bases had no gene match. The DNA for the CDR3 is TGTGCCAGTAGTACTTCCGGGACAGGGGGCTATGGCTACACCTTC. Protein: CASSTSGTGGYGYTF.

This chain connects TRBV11-2 to TRBJ1-3; D call uncertain. The CDR3 spans 15 residues. Germline V CDR1 and CDR2: SGHAT, FQNNGV. V was shortened by 5 bases and J by 0 bases, with 11 bases between the two germline ends. In DNA, the CDR3 is TGTGCCAGCAGCCCTAGGTCCGGCTCTGGAAACACCATATATTTT. Amino acids: CASSPRSGSGNTIYF.

The chain links TRBV15 to TRBJ2-6; TRBD1 is a possible D gene (5 bases). This CDR3 has 18 residues. The V gene's germline CDR1 is LNHNV and CDR2 YYDKDF (reference sequence). Trimming cost V 0 bases and J 4 bases, with 16 bases left between them. CDR3 DNA sequence: TGTGCCACCAGCAGAGACCCCCTTGGGGCGAGCGGGGCCAACGTCCTGACTTTC. It encodes CATSRDPLGASGANVLTF.

The gene calls are TRBV5-1 and TRBJ2-1, with 11 bases aligning to TRBD2. The CDR3 covers 17 residues. Germline loops: CDR1 SGHRS, CDR2 YFSETQ. The trim removed 2 bases at V and 7 bases at J, leaving 11 bases unmatched. CDR3 sequence (DNA): TGCGCCAGCAGCTTACCCGCCACTAGCGGGAGAAGGAATGAGCAGTTCTTC. Translating gives CASSLPATSGRRNEQFF.

The genes are TRBV6-5 and TRBJ1-1; D is unresolved. Trimming took off 6 bases at V and 3 bases at J, with 17 bases between the two ends. Germline loops: CDR1 MNHEY, CDR2 SVGAGI. The CDR3 consists of 15 residues. The CDR3 sequence is CASRPYGSGDTEAFF. Here the CDR3 DNA reads TGTGCCAGCAGACCTTACGGGTCCGGGGACACTGAAGCTTTCTTT.

The V and J genes are TRBV19 and TRBJ2-3; D is possibly TRBD2 (5 bases). Trimming cost V 8 bases and J 6 bases, with 15 bases left between them. CDR3 length equals 13 residues. The V gene's germline CDR1 is LNHDA and CDR2 SQIVND (reference sequence). CDR3 in amino acids: CASEGRASDTQYF. In DNA, the CDR3 is TGTGCCAGTGAAGGACGAGCTAGCGATACGCAGTATTTT.

The chain recombines TRBV30 with TRBJ2-5; D ambiguous. The germline V gene has CDR1 GTSNPN and CDR2 SVGIG (reference sequence). Trimming pared 4 bases from V and 2 bases from J, leaving 11 bases between. This CDR3 is 13 amino acids long. In DNA form, the CDR3 reads TGTGCCTGGACTATCCCCCTTCAAGAGACCCAGTACTTC. This sequence encodes CAWTIPLQETQYF.

The chain uses TRBV6-6 and TRBJ2-7; TRBD2 matches at 8 bases. Per the germline V gene, CDR1 is MNHNY and CDR2 is SVGAGI (reference sequence). Losses at the gene ends were 5 bases for V and 9 bases for J; bases not matched to a gene: 6. This CDR3 region has 12 residues. CDR3 sequence: CASSGSGAAQYF. The DNA for the CDR3 is TGTGCCAGCAGTGGTAGCGGGGCCGCGCAGTACTTC.

The CDR3 is CASSSTKLAGYEQYF. The CDR3 DNA is TGTGCCAGCAGTAGTACCAAACTAGCGGGATACGAGCAGTACTTC. This rearrangement joins TRBV6-5 to TRBJ2-7; 10 bases agree with TRBD2. Looked up from germline, CDR1 is MNHEY and CDR2 is SVGAGI. V shed 5 bases, J shed 4 bases, and the junction held 8 bases outside the gene matches. CDR3 length equals 15 residues.

This chain links TRBV6-5 with TRBJ2-7; 15 bases agree with TRBD2. CDR3 length equals 15 residues. The V and J ends lost 5 bases and 7 bases, in that order; junction bases with no gene match: 6. The germline V gene has CDR1 MNHEY and CDR2 SVGAGI. The CDR3 region has the DNA TGTGCCAGCAGTACCGGGACTAGCGGGAGGAGGGAGCAGTACTTC. Amino acids: CASSTGTSGRREQYF.

This clone was picked up one time. The chain recombines TRBV7-9 with TRBJ1-1; tentative D call: TRBD1 (6 bases). The CDR3 totals 16 residues. The germline V and J ends were trimmed by 0 bases and 10 bases, with 21 bases remaining between them. Germline V gene data show CDR1 as SEHNR and CDR2 as FQNEAQ (reference sequence). Here the CDR3 reads CASSLAGDRLVGGAFF. In DNA form, the CDR3 reads TGTGCCAGCAGCTTAGCGGGTGACAGGCTTGTTGGGGGAGCTTTCTTT.

The rearrangement uses TRBV7-2 and TRBJ2-1; D may be TRBD2 (6 bases). CDR3 length equals 11 residues. The germline V and J ends were trimmed by 5 bases and 15 bases, with 14 bases remaining between them. CDR1 is SGHTA, CDR2 FQGNSA, per germline. The CDR3 reads CASSPGVGGFF. The CDR3 DNA reads TGTGCCAGCAGCCCTGGGGTGGGAGGGTTCTTC.

The chain carries TRBV5-1 and TRBJ2-7; 7 bases line up with TRBD2. Germline assignment: CDR1 SGHRS and CDR2 YFSETQ. V lost 0 bases, J lost 5 bases, and 5 bases stayed unmatched. This CDR3 has 14 residues. In DNA form, the CDR3 reads TGCGCCAGCAGCTTGGTACTAGCGCCCCACGAGCAGTACTTC. Translated, it gives CASSLVLAPHEQYF. Filled out from reference TRBV5-1 and TRBJ2-7, the complete variable domain reads KAGVTQTPRYLIKTRGQQVTLSCSPISGHRSVSWYQQTPGQGLQFLFEYFSETQRNKGNFPGRFSGRQFSNSRSEMNVSTLELGDSALYLCASSLVLAPHEQYFGPGTRLTVT.